Shown below are 15 T cell receptor beta chains from a single sample sequenced in a study of blood T cells in healthy people across ages. A second roughly 7 to 12 cycle PCR used barcoded and J-beta primers. From the 5' RACE reads, TCRdb called clonotypes with MiXCR, one entry per CDR3 protein. The table shows roughly 2 million distinct CDR3 sequences, with roughly 49% occurring only once. The sample taken for sequencing was blood. These receptors came from a woman between 35 and 50 years old in good health.

This rearrangement joins TRBV7-9 to TRBJ2-3; D is possibly TRBD1 (5 bases). Germline lookup yields CDR1 SEHNR and CDR2 FQNEAQ (reference sequence). V lost 4 bases, J lost 4 bases, and 9 bases lay in between. CDR3 length: 13 amino acids. The CDR3: CASSYQGADTQYF. CDR3 DNA sequence: TGTGCCAGCAGCTACCAAGGGGCAGATACGCAGTATTTT.

At least ten counts were recorded for this clonotype. The chain links TRBV27 to TRBJ2-7; D is perhaps TRBD2 (5 bases). The CDR3 is 13 residues long. The V gene lost 4 bases and the J gene lost 6 bases, with 13 bases spanning the gap. The V gene's germline CDR1 is MNHEY and CDR2 SMNVEV (reference sequence). The CDR3 protein is CASSSTAAGEQYF. The CDR3 DNA reads TGTGCCAGCAGTTCAACAGCGGCCGGCGAGCAGTACTTC.

The V and J genes are TRBV20-1 and TRBJ2-5; TRBD2 matches 10 bases. CDR3 length: 19 amino acids. With 3 bases clipped from V and 1 base from J, the junction kept 17 bases outside the gene matches. Germline CDR1 reads DFQATT; CDR2 reads SNEGSKA (reference sequence). The CDR3 region is CSASLYALAGEMAQETQYF. The CDR3 DNA sequence: TGCAGTGCTAGTCTTTATGCCCTAGCGGGGGAAATGGCCCAAGAGACCCAGTACTTC.

The chain carries TRBV3-1 and TRBJ2-7, with D possibly being TRBD2 (6 bases). The CDR3 is 17 amino acids. Germline loops: CDR1 LGHDT, CDR2 YNNKEL (reference sequence). V lost 4 bases and J 7 bases, leaving 26 bases between the germline ends. CDR3 nucleotides: TGTGCCAGCAGCCCGACCCGAAAGCTAGCGAACTGGGGGGAGCAGTACTTC. Translating gives CASSPTRKLANWGEQYF.

This clonotype came up a few times. V is TRBV27 and J is TRBJ1-4, with D perhaps TRBD1 (6 bases). Germline V gene data show CDR1 as MNHEY and CDR2 as SMNVEV (reference sequence). This CDR3 is built from 13 residues. V was cut by 4 bases and J by 12 bases, with 15 bases left in between. CDR3 sequence reads: CASSSQTGRELFF. CDR3 in DNA: TGTGCCAGCAGTTCTCAAACAGGGAGGGAACTGTTTTTT.

This clonotype was seen more than once but under ten times. The chain combines TRBV28 with TRBJ2-5; 11 bases align to TRBD1. The ends lost 4 bases at V and 3 bases at J; junction bases unmatched: 7. Germline lookup yields CDR1 MDHEN and CDR2 SYDVKM. The CDR3 has 16 residues. Here the CDR3 DNA reads TGTGCCAGCAGTTCAAACCCGGGACAGGGGGAAGAGACCCAGTACTTC. Translated, it gives CASSSNPGQGEETQYF.

The chain is built from TRBV28 and TRBJ2-5; no clear D. This CDR3 has 14 amino acids. Germline V lookup: CDR1 MDHEN, CDR2 SYDVKM. V lost 7 bases and J 3 bases, leaving 15 bases between the germline ends. DNA of the CDR3: TGTGCCAGCAACATACCGGGCTTTAAAGAGACCCAGTACTTC. It translates to CASNIPGFKETQYF. The variable domain in full, with the rest retrieved from reference TRBV28 and TRBJ2-5, is DVKVTQSSRYLVKRTGEKVFLECVQDMDHENMFWYRQDPGLGLRLIYFSYDVKMKEKGDIPEGYSVSREKKERFSLILESASTNQTSMYLCASNIPGFKETQYFGPGTRLLVL.

This clonotype showed up just a few times. V is TRBV5-6 and J is TRBJ2-5, with 7 bases fitting TRBD1. TRBJ2-7 explains the end of the DNA better; the J call may be wrong. CDR3 length: 19 residues. CDR1 and CDR2 from the germline V gene are SGHDT and YYEEEE. The CDR3 protein is CASSFLRIRQGLPIYEQYF. As DNA, the CDR3 is TGTGCCAGCAGCTTTTTGCGGATTAGACAGGGCCTCCCTATTTACGAGCAGTACTTC.

This rearrangement joins TRBV20-1 to TRBJ2-7; the match to TRBD2 covers 11 bases. The CDR3 length is 17 residues. CDR1 and CDR2 from the germline V gene are DFQATT and SNEGSKA (reference sequence). V lost 3 bases, J lost 0 bases, and 10 bases stayed unmatched. The CDR3 DNA reads TGCAGTGCTAGGCTAGCGGGGGGCCTGAAGAGCTCCTACGAGCAGTACTTC. Translation: CSARLAGGLKSSYEQYF.

The sample holds a few counts of this clonotype. The chain joins TRBV12-3 or TRBV12-4 to TRBJ2-7, with 10 bases identical to TRBD2. This CDR3 contains 19 residues. After removal of 1 base from V and 2 bases from J, the junction contained 14 bases not matched to a gene. In nucleotides, the CDR3 is TGTGCCAGCAGTTTAGGAGACTATCGGCGTAGCGGGGGGCCCTACGAGCAGTACTTC. This codes for CASSLGDYRRSGGPYEQYF.

This clonotype was observed a handful of times. The chain uses TRBV20-1 and TRBJ2-3; tentative D call: TRBD2 (5 bases). V gave up 3 bases and J gave up 0 bases, with 10 bases separating them. This CDR3 contains 14 residues. Germline V gene sequence: CDR1 DFQATT, CDR2 SNEGSKA (reference sequence). CDR3 residues: CSASRLSSTDTQYF. The CDR3 DNA reads as TGCAGTGCTAGTAGACTAAGTAGCACAGATACGCAGTATTTT.

This clonotype appeared a few times. This chain uses TRBV7-2 with TRBJ2-3; the D gene is possibly TRBD1 (6 bases). Germline V gives CDR1 SGHTA, CDR2 FQGNSA. Trimming cost V 4 bases and J 7 bases, with 12 bases left between them. The CDR3 consists of 13 residues. The CDR3 bases are TGTGCCAGCAGCTCGGACAGAATTTATACGCAGTATTTT. Translation gives CASSSDRIYTQYF.

The genes are TRBV28 and TRBJ1-1; D may be TRBD1 (6 bases). The CDR3 sequence is 16 residues long. CDR1 and CDR2 (germline): MDHEN, SYDVKM. Trimming left V 1 base short and J 2 bases short, with 14 bases between. Written as DNA, the CDR3 is TGTGCCAGCAGTTTATCAGGGACAACACTAAACACTGAAGCTTTCTTT. Its protein is CASSLSGTTLNTEAFF.

This chain uses TRBV7-6 with TRBJ1-2; no definite D call. Per the germline V gene, CDR1 is SGHVS and CDR2 is FNYEAQ. The V and J ends lost 1 base and 8 bases respectively, with 14 bases between them. The CDR3 covers 14 residues. In DNA, the CDR3 is TGTGCCAGCAGCTTAGGGCGTACGACACTCGGCTACACCTTC. The encoded protein is CASSLGRTTLGYTF.

The chain combines TRBV6-5 with TRBJ2-7; D ambiguous. This CDR3 region has 16 residues. The germline V gene encodes CDR1 MNHEY and CDR2 SVGAGI. V was cut by 6 bases and J by 4 bases, with 22 bases left in between. CDR3 region: CASSNRAPGLGYEQYF. The CDR3 DNA follows: TGTGCCAGCAGCAACAGAGCCCCAGGCCTCGGGTACGAGCAGTACTTC.